The subject of this entry is one TCR beta chain. The antigen is unknown. Some clones are missing from TCRdb's copy, which holds only in-frame ones; the method was immunoSEQ multiplex PCR. In the table there are about 2,600 clones, approximately 33% of which are singletons. The CDR3 extends over 14 amino acids. V lost 5 bases, J lost 4 bases, and 17 bases lay in between. CDR1 SQVTM and CDR2 ANQGSEA come from the germline V gene. This sample is part of a study of STAT3 mutations in large granular lymphocyte leukemia. Background on the study: Over half of T-LGLL patients had one or more immunosuppressive regimens. Findings and caveats of the study: No sample exists from the first appearance of each clone. At least one immunodominant TCR beta clonotype appeared in every T-cell large granular lymphocyte leukemia patient.

The receptor was isolated from a human donor with T large granular lymphocyte leukemia. Some clones in this sample may be carry-over from other donors' samples. This chain uses TRBV29-1 with TRBJ1-1, with D unclear. Material for sequencing was PBMCs. The CDR3 here is CSVKEGGWGTEAFF. As DNA, the CDR3 is TGCAGCGTTAAGGAGGGAGGGTGGGGCACTGAAGCTTTCTTT.